This is a list of T cell receptor beta chains from one sample in a study of blood T cell repertoires in COVID-19. Profiling relied on immunoSEQ multiplex PCR, and the TCRdb table lists in-frame clones only, not all of them. The table has 52,000 or so clones, about nine tenths seen once. Sequencing was done on a sample of peripheral blood. The receptors derive from a human donor in a cohort sampled during active COVID-19. The CDR3 runs from the conserved cysteine through the conserved F or W. The D gene is left open where the match is weak. Clone size is given for some rows only: seen once, a few or many times, or a class if the clone is expanded.

V gene	D gene	J gene	clone size	CDR3 DNA	CDR3 protein
TRBV28	TRBD2	TRBJ2-2	-	TGTGCCAGCAAGTTGGGGGGGAGTAGTGAAACCGGGGAGCTGTTTTTT	CASKLGGSSETGELFF
TRBV3-1/TRBV3-2	TRBD1	TRBJ1-2	-	TGTGCCAGCAGCCAACCCTCTGGGACAGGACGTGGCTACACCTTC	CASSQPSGTGRGYTF
TRBV7-6	-	TRBJ2-3	-	TGTGCCAGCAGCCTCCAACAGGCGGATACGCAGTATTTT	CASSLQQADTQYF
TRBV4-1	-	TRBJ2-6	-	TGCGCCAGCAGCCAAGAGTCCATCTCTGGGGCCAACGTCCTGACTTTC	CASSQESISGANVLTF
TRBV5-6	-	TRBJ1-5	few	TGTGCCAGCAGCACCTCTACAGGTTTGGTGCCCCAGCATTTT	CASSTSTGLVPQHF
TRBV7-2	TRBD1	TRBJ2-2	-	TGTGCCAGCAGCTCCCGACAGGGTGGCACCGGGGAGCTGTTTTTT	CASSSRQGGTGELFF
TRBV18	TRBD1	TRBJ1-3	-	TGTGCCAGCTCCCGGGACAGGGGCTTGGGGAACACCATATATTTT	CASSRDRGLGNTIYF
TRBV11-2	TRBD2	TRBJ2-7	-	TGTGCCAGCAGCTTAGAGTCTAGCGGGAGTGCCGAGCAGTACTTC	CASSLESSGSAEQYF
TRBV2	-	TRBJ2-2	-	TGTGCCAGCAGCGAAGGCGTGGGGGAGCTGTTTTTT	CASSEGVGELFF
TRBV7-3	TRBD1	TRBJ2-3	-	TGTGCCAGCAGCATAGGACAGGGTGTTTCAGATACGCAGTATTTT	CASSIGQGVSDTQYF
TRBV5-1	TRBD1	TRBJ2-5	-	TGCGCCAGCAGCGCCCGGACAGGGACGGGACAGACCCAGTACTTC	CASSARTGTGQTQYF
TRBV10-3	-	TRBJ2-7	-	TGTGCCATTAGCGTCCCGAGCTCCTACGAGCAGTACTTC	CAISVPSSYEQYF
TRBV27	-	TRBJ2-7	-	TGTGCCAGCAGTTCATTCGGGTTGAACGAGCAGTACTTC	CASSSFGLNEQYF
TRBV7-8	TRBD2	TRBJ2-7	-	TGTGCCAGCAGCTTAGCAGCGGGAGCCTACGAGCAGTACTTC	CASSLAAGAYEQYF
TRBV7-3	-	TRBJ2-5	-	TGTGCCAGCAGCCCCTCACATGGCCGTAAAACCCAGTACTTC	CASSPSHGRKTQYF
TRBV7-9	TRBD2	TRBJ2-1	-	TGTGCCAGCAGCTTAGCAACGGCGGGAGCACTTGAGCAGTTCTTC	CASSLATAGALEQFF
TRBV28	-	TRBJ2-1	-	TGTGCCAGCAATTCAGGGTACTTCTCCTACAATGAGCAGTTCTTC	CASNSGYFSYNEQFF
TRBV6-5	-	TRBJ1-1	-	TGTGCCAGCACCCCCCGCGGCGGTACCGAAGCTTTCTTT	CASTPRGGTEAFF
TRBV28	TRBD1	TRBJ1-2	-	TGTGCCAGCAGTTACAGGACAGGGGGCTTCGGTGGCTACACCTTC	CASSYRTGGFGGYTF
TRBV2	-	TRBJ2-3	few	TGTGCCAGCACTAGAAGTTTCCGCCCTAGCACAGATACGCAGTATTTT	CASTRSFRPSTDTQYF
TRBV9	-	TRBJ1-1	few	TGTGCCAGCAGCGTAGGAGTTGCTACTGAAGCTTTCTTT	CASSVGVATEAFF
TRBV18	TRBD2	TRBJ2-7	-	TGTGCCAGCTCACCTGACAGCGGACTAGCGGGAGGGGCGTGGGGCGAGCAGTACTTC	CASSPDSGLAGGAWGEQYF
TRBV15	TRBD2	TRBJ2-5	-	TGTGCCACCAGCGGATCCATTCGACTAGCCGAGACCCAGTACTTC	CATSGSIRLAETQYF
TRBV28	TRBD1	TRBJ1-3	-	TGTGCCAGCAGTTCCCAGGGGGCCCCTGGAAACACCATATATTTT	CASSSQGAPGNTIYF
TRBV5-1	-	TRBJ1-1	-	TGCGCCAGCAGCTTGGAGGCAGGGGTTCGGAACACTGAAGCTTTCTTT	CASSLEAGVRNTEAFF
TRBV3-1/TRBV3-2	-	TRBJ1-6	-	TGTGCCAGCAGCCAATCCCAGGGAGGTTCTAATTCACCCCTCCACTTT	CASSQSQGGSNSPLHF
TRBV3-1/TRBV3-2	TRBD2	TRBJ2-7	-	TGTGCCAGCAGCCAAGTTGGCGGGAGAGGTCGCTCCTACGAGCAGTACTTC	CASSQVGGRGRSYEQYF
TRBV5-5	TRBD2	TRBJ2-1	-	TGTGCCAGCAGCTCCCTGTGGGCTAGCGGGACCTACAATGAGCAGTTCTTC	CASSSLWASGTYNEQFF